These 29 T cell receptor beta chains originate from one sample sequenced in a study of shared clonotypes between healthy human individuals. Profiling relied on immunoSEQ multiplex PCR, and the TCRdb table lists in-frame clones only, not all of them. This table has fewer than 850,000 clones, about 96% appearing once. Naive CD8 cells, CD45RO-negative and positively selected for CCR7, excluded terminally differentiated effector memory CD45RA+ cells. Material for sequencing was naive CD8+ T cells sorted from blood. These receptors all come from a man aged 25 to 40 in good health.

The chain employs TRBV7-8 and TRBJ2-5, with D possibly being TRBD1 or TRBD2 (5 bases each). The CDR3 consists of 14 residues. Germline CDR1 reads SGHVS; CDR2 reads FQNEAQ. V lost 6 bases to trimming and J lost 5 bases, with 16 bases between them. The CDR3 DNA is TGTGCCAGCAGACGAACCGGGGCCGAGGAGACCCAGTACTTC. Amino acid sequence: CASRRTGAEETQYF.

CDR3 in amino acids: CASSVTAGGSQHF. The CDR3 nucleotides read TGTGCCAGCAGTGTAACCGCGGGAGGTTCGCAGCATTTT. The chain recombines TRBV2 with TRBJ1-5; D ambiguous. The CDR3 contains 13 residues. The ends were cut back, 4 bases at V and 13 bases at J, with 17 bases in the middle. Germline V gene lookup returns CDR1 SNHLY and CDR2 FYNNEI.

This chain connects TRBV6-6 to TRBJ2-7; TRBD2 aligns across 7 bases. CDR1 MNHNY and CDR2 SVGAGI come from the germline V gene (reference sequence). This CDR3 has 14 amino acids. V lost 2 bases and J lost 3; bases outside the gene matches: 4. In DNA, the CDR3 is TGTGCCAGCAGTTACGGGGGGACTATCTACGAGCAGTACTTC. As protein: CASSYGGTIYEQYF.

This sequence joins TRBV7-9 and TRBJ2-2, with D unresolved. Trimming took off 4 bases at V and 6 bases at J, with 9 bases between the two ends. Germline V gene lookup returns CDR1 SEHNR and CDR2 FQNEAQ (reference sequence). This CDR3 is built from 13 residues. Here the CDR3 DNA reads TGTGCCAGCAGCTCAGAGTGGGCCGGGGAGCTGTTTTTT. This translates into CASSSEWAGELFF.

The gene calls are TRBV9 and TRBJ2-7; 8 nucleotides match TRBD2. Trimming at V came to 4 bases and at J to 6 bases, leaving 6 bases not matched to a gene. The CDR3 length is 13 residues. Germline CDR1 is SGDLS and CDR2 is YYNGEE. The chain's CDR3 is CASSRPGGSEQYF. CDR3 in DNA: TGTGCCAGCAGCCGCCCGGGAGGGAGCGAGCAGTACTTC. The full variable domain, with the rest looked up from reference TRBV9 and TRBJ2-7, is DSGVTQTPKHLITATGQRVTLRCSPRSGDLSVYWYQQSLDQGLQFLIQYYNGEERAKGNILERFSAQQFPDLHSELNLSSLELGDSALYFCASSRPGGSEQYFGPGTRLTVT.

The chain uses TRBV30 and TRBJ2-1; D is ambiguous. The CDR3 contains 12 residues. With 1 base removed from V and 15 bases from J, the gap between germline ends came to 16 bases. Germline V gene sequence: CDR1 GTSNPN, CDR2 SVGIG (reference sequence). The CDR3 bases are TGTGCCTGGAGTGGAGACTCCCAACGGTGGTTCTTC. It yields the protein CAWSGDSQRWFF.

The chain couples TRBV15 to TRBJ2-2; perhaps D is TRBD1 or TRBD2 (5 bases each). Trimming cost V 6 bases and J 7 bases, with 12 bases left between them. The CDR3 has 13 amino acids. Germline values: CDR1 LNHNV, CDR2 YYDKDF (reference sequence). CDR3 DNA sequence: TGTGCCACCAGTTCAACGGGGCACGGGGAGCTGTTTTTT. It codes for CATSSTGHGELFF.

The J gene is TRBJ1-3, the V gene TRBV9; possibly TRBD1 for D (5 bases). V lost 6 bases, J lost 5 bases, and 12 bases lay in between. This CDR3 is built from 13 residues. The germline V gene encodes CDR1 SGDLS and CDR2 YYNGEE. CDR3 DNA sequence: TGTGCCAGCAAGGTGGACACCCGAAACACCATATATTTT. Its protein product is CASKVDTRNTIYF.

The chain has TRBV29-1 and TRBJ2-1; 14 nucleotides agree with TRBD2. This CDR3 spans 17 amino acids. The junction had 9 bases not matched to a gene; V was cut back by 4 bases and J by 4 bases. Germline lookup yields CDR1 SQVTM and CDR2 ANQGSEA. The DNA for the CDR3 is TGCAGCGTTGCCGGGACTAGCGGGAGTGCCGTATACAATGAGCAGTTCTTC. This codes for CSVAGTSGSAVYNEQFF.

V and J are TRBV2 and TRBJ2-7, with TRBD2 matching 13 bases. From germline, CDR1 is SNHLY and CDR2 FYNNEI. The V gene end was trimmed by 11 bases and the J gene end by 4 bases; junction bases not matched to a gene: 8. The CDR3 has 14 residues. The CDR3 DNA reads as TGTGCCTCAGATGGGACTAGCGGGAATTACGAGCAGTACTTC. Protein sequence: CASDGTSGNYEQYF.

Comment on this clone: Other nucleotide sequences in the sample specify the same CDR3. The chain has TRBV7-9 and TRBJ2-7, with unresolved D. The CDR3 consists of 12 residues. Germline V gene sequence: CDR1 SEHNR, CDR2 FQNEAQ (reference sequence). The germline V and J ends were trimmed by 4 bases and 2 bases, with 6 bases remaining between them. The CDR3 here is CASSSIAYEQYF. The CDR3 coding sequence is TGTGCCAGCAGCTCTATAGCCTACGAGCAGTACTTC.

As for this clone: This specimen includes other DNA sequences encoding the same CDR3. The V and J genes are TRBV7-9 and TRBJ1-5; no clear D gene. With 1 base removed from V and 6 bases from J, the gap between germline ends came to 4 bases. Germline V lookup: CDR1 SEHNR, CDR2 FQNEAQ (reference sequence). This CDR3 has 12 residues. The CDR3 is CASSLVGQPQHF. In nucleotides, the CDR3 is TGTGCCAGCAGCTTAGTCGGTCAGCCCCAGCATTTT.

The gene calls are TRBV7-9 and TRBJ2-1, with 8 nucleotides matching TRBD2. CDR1 is SEHNR and CDR2 is FQNEAQ in the germline V gene (reference sequence). This CDR3 region has 15 residues. J was trimmed by 5 bases and V by 4 bases; bases with no gene match: 7. The CDR3, as DNA: TGTGCCAGCAGCTCCGGGACTAGTTCCCACAATGAGCAGTTCTTC. Translated, it gives CASSSGTSSHNEQFF.

The chain recombines TRBV6-6 with TRBJ2-7; D possibly corresponds to TRBD2 (5 bases). Per germline, CDR1 MNHNY and CDR2 SVGAGI (reference sequence). The V and J ends lost 2 bases and 6 bases respectively, with 5 bases between them. The CDR3 covers 11 residues. Written as DNA, the CDR3 is TGTGCCAGCAGTTACGGGAGCGAGCAGTACTTC. Its translation: CASSYGSEQYF.

This clone has just one count. The chain has TRBV27 and TRBJ2-7; no reliable D call. The CDR3 runs 14 residues. Germline V gene lookup returns CDR1 MNHEY and CDR2 SMNVEV (reference sequence). Trimming shortened V by 0 bases and J by 2 bases, and 8 bases separated the two germline ends. The CDR3 DNA sequence: TGTGCCAGCAGTTTATCCAGAGAAACCTACGAGCAGTACTTC. Residues: CASSLSRETYEQYF.

A note on this clone: At one of its ends the junction is not consistent with the germline gene, which may arise from a read error. V is TRBV27 and J is TRBJ2-7, with 8 positions matching TRBD1. Germline CDR1 reads MNHEY; CDR2 reads SMNVEV (reference sequence). The CDR3 has 13 amino acids. The CDR3: CASSPGGSNEQYF. The CDR3 DNA reads as TGTGCCAGCAGCCCAGGGGGCTCCAACGAGCAGTACTTC.

DNA for the CDR3: TGTGCCAGCAGCTTAGCGGCAGGAGCCTCCTACGAGCAGTACTTC. It is translated as CASSLAAGASYEQYF. The chain is built from TRBV7-6 and TRBJ2-7; D is ambiguous. V was pared by 0 bases and J by 0 bases, with 9 bases between. Germline V gene sequence: CDR1 SGHVS, CDR2 FNYEAQ. This CDR3 has 15 residues.

This chain joins TRBV2 and TRBJ2-7; weak D call: TRBD1 (6 bases). The CDR3 is 17 amino acids. Germline lookup yields CDR1 SNHLY and CDR2 FYNNEI. Between the trimmed V and J ends, which lost 2 bases and 0 bases, there was a span of 17 bases. CDR3 loop: CASSELLSGASSYEQYF. The CDR3 DNA follows: TGTGCCAGCAGTGAACTCTTATCAGGGGCAAGCTCCTACGAGCAGTACTTC.

This clone turned up a few times. The chain couples TRBV12-5 to TRBJ2-1; D assignment may be TRBD1 or TRBD2 (5 bases each). The V and J ends lost 0 bases and 1 base respectively, with 10 bases between them. The CDR3 runs to 16 residues. The germline V gene has CDR1 LGHNT and CDR2 FRNRAP. In DNA form, the CDR3 reads TGTGCTAGTGGTTTGGTGGAGGCAGGGTCCTACAATGAGCAGTTCTTC. It codes for CASGLVEAGSYNEQFF. Full variable domain (missing parts from reference TRBV12-5 and TRBJ2-1): DARVTQTPRHKVTEMGQEVTMRCQPILGHNTVFWYRQTMMQGLELLAYFRNRAPLDDSGMPKDRFSAEMPDATLATLKIQPSEPRDSAVYFCASGLVEAGSYNEQFFGPGTRLTVL.

J is TRBJ2-3 and V is TRBV12-5, with a possible D match to TRBD2 (5 bases). The CDR3 runs 15 residues. The germline CDR1 and CDR2 sequences are LGHNT and FRNRAP. The germline V and J ends were trimmed by 5 bases and 1 base, with 13 bases remaining between them. The CDR3 loop is CASGLGRFGTDTQYF. CDR3 in DNA: TGTGCTAGTGGTCTGGGGAGATTCGGCACAGATACGCAGTATTTT.

V gene TRBV7-3 combines with J gene TRBJ2-5; D ambiguous. Trimming stripped 2 bases from V and 5 bases from J, with 15 bases between. Germline-derived CDR1 and CDR2 are SGHTA and FQGTGA. CDR3 length equals 15 residues. The CDR3 protein is CASSLDWSPRETQYF. The CDR3 DNA reads TGTGCCAGCAGCTTAGACTGGAGTCCCCGGGAGACCCAGTACTTC.

CDR3 in amino acids: CASSLARQPKRVNEQFF. The CDR3 DNA sequence: TGTGCCAGCAGCTTGGCCCGTCAGCCTAAGAGGGTTAATGAGCAGTTCTTC. This chain links TRBV5-5 with TRBJ2-1, with a weak D call TRBD2 (5 bases). This CDR3 is 17 amino acids long. From germline, CDR1 is SGHKS and CDR2 YYEKEE (reference sequence). Trimming removed 0 bases at V and 7 bases at J, with 20 bases between.

As for this clone: At the DNA level, this CDR3 is encoded by other sequences in the same sample as well. J is TRBJ2-1 and V is TRBV29-1, with 7 bases fitting TRBD2. Germline CDR1 SQVTM, CDR2 ANQGSEA. CDR3 length: 13 amino acids. V was pared by 5 bases and J by 4 bases, with 5 bases of the junction left unmatched. The CDR3 here is CSVSGGSYNEQFF. DNA for the CDR3: TGCAGCGTTTCAGGCGGGAGTTACAATGAGCAGTTCTTC.

Here the CDR3 DNA reads TGCGCCAGCAGCTATATGAAGAACACCGGGGAGCTGTTTTTT. Translated, it gives CASSYMKNTGELFF. The V call is TRBV5-1, the J call TRBJ2-2; D is undetermined. Trimming cost V 3 bases and J 1 base, with 7 bases left between them. There are 14 residues in the CDR3. Germline lookup yields CDR1 SGHRS and CDR2 YFSETQ.

J is TRBJ2-2 and V is TRBV4-1; D not certain. Germline V lookup: CDR1 MGHRA, CDR2 YSYEKL. Trimming took off 5 bases at V and 5 bases at J, with 12 bases between the two ends. The CDR3 is 14 residues long. The CDR3 DNA sequence: TGCGCCAGCAGCGCGGACCCTTTTACCGGGGAGCTGTTTTTT. This encodes CASSADPFTGELFF.

V is TRBV2 and J is TRBJ1-4; D may be TRBD1 (5 bases). This CDR3 is built from 14 residues. CDR1 is SNHLY and CDR2 is FYNNEI in the germline V gene. V was pared by 11 bases and J by 4 bases, with 17 bases between. This chain's CDR3 is CAGRAGQGNEKLFF. The CDR3, as DNA: TGTGCCGGACGGGCAGGGCAGGGTAATGAAAAACTGTTTTTT.

The chain employs TRBV7-9 and TRBJ2-1; no clear D. The CDR3 runs to 14 residues. The V end lost 2 bases, the J end lost 0 bases, and 5 bases lay between the germline ends. Per germline, CDR1 SEHNR and CDR2 FQNEAQ (reference sequence). The DNA of the CDR3 is TGTGCCAGCAGCTTAAACCCCTCCTACAATGAGCAGTTCTTC. This sequence encodes CASSLNPSYNEQFF.

As to this clone: Other DNA sequences in this sample translate to the same CDR3. The V call is TRBV11-2, the J call TRBJ2-7; D may be TRBD1 (6 bases). V lost 5 bases, J lost 0 bases, and 8 bases lay in between. Germline values: CDR1 SGHAT, CDR2 FQNNGV. The CDR3 loop spans 13 amino acids. This CDR3 is CASSPTGSYEQYF. CDR3 nucleotides: TGTGCCAGCAGCCCGACAGGCTCCTACGAGCAGTACTTC.

The chain joins TRBV11-2 to TRBJ2-3; D is ambiguous. The CDR3 has 15 amino acids. V lost 4 bases to trimming and J lost 2 bases, with 13 bases between them. Germline values: CDR1 SGHAT, CDR2 FQNNGV. This CDR3 reads CASSSRTVNTDTQYF. CDR3 in DNA: TGTGCCAGCAGCTCGCGGACGGTAAACACAGATACGCAGTATTTT.